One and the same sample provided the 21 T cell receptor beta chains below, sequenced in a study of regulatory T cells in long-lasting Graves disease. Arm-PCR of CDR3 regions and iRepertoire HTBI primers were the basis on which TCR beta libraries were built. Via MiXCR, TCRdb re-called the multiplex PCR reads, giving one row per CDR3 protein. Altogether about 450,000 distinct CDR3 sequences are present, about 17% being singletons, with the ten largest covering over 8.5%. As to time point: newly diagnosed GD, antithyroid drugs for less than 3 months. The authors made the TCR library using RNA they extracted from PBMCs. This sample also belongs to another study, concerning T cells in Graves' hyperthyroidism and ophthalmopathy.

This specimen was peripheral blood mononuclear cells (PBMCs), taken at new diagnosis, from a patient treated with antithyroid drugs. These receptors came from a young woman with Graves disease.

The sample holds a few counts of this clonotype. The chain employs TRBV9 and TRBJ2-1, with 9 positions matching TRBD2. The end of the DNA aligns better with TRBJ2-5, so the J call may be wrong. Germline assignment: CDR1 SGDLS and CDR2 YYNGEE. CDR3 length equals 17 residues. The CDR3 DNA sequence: TGTGCCAGCAGCGTAGGTGCCTCGACTAGCGGTGCGGAGACCCAGTACTTC. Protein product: CASSVGASTSGAETQYF.

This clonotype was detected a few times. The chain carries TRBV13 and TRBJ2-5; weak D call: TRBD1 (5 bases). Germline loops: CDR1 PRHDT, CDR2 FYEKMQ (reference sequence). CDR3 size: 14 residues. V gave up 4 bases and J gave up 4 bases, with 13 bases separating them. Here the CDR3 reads CASSYHRQPETQYF. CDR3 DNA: TGTGCCAGCAGCTACCACAGACAGCCAGAGACCCAGTACTTC.

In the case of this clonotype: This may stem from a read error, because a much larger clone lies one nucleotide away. CDR3 residues: CAGSLQATSGRYEQYF. CDR3 coding DNA: TGTGCCGGCTCACTCCAAGCGACTAGCGGGAGATACGAGCAGTACTTC. The chain couples TRBV18 to TRBJ2-7; 12 nucleotides line up with TRBD2. Germline CDR1 reads KGHSH; CDR2 reads LQKENI. CDR3 length: 16 amino acids.

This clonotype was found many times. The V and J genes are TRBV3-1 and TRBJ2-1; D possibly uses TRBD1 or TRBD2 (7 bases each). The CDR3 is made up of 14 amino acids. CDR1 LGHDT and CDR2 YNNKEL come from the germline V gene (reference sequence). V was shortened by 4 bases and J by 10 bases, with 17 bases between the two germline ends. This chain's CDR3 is CASSLKPGGEEQFF. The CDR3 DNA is TGTGCCAGCAGCCTTAAACCAGGGGGGGAAGAGCAGTTCTTC.

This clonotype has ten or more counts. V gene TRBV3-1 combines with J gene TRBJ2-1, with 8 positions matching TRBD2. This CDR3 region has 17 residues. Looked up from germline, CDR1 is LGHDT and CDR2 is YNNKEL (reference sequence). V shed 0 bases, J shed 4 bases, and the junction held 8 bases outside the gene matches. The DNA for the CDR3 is TGTGCCAGCAGCCAAGATTGGGGCGGGAGGACTTACAATGAGCAGTTCTTC. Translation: CASSQDWGGRTYNEQFF.

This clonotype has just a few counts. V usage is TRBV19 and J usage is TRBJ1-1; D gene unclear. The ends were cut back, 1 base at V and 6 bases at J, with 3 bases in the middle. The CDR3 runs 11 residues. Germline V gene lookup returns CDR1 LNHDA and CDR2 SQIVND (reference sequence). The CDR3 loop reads CASSIGAEAFF. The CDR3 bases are TGTGCCAGTAGTATAGGAGCTGAAGCTTTCTTT.

The CDR3 nucleotides are TGTGCCAGCAGCTTAGCTACAGGGATCACAGATACGCAGTATTTT. This encodes CASSLATGITDTQYF. The J gene is TRBJ2-3, the V gene TRBV7-8; possibly TRBD1 for D (6 bases). Deletions cut 0 bases from V and 2 bases from J, with 9 bases between. Germline CDR1 SGHVS, CDR2 FQNEAQ. There are 15 residues in the CDR3.

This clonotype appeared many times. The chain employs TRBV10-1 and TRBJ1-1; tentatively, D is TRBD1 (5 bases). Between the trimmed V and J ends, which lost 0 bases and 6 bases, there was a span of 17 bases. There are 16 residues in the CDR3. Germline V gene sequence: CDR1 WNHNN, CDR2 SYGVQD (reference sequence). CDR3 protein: CASSESPQDKRAEAFF. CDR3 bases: TGCGCCAGCAGTGAGTCCCCTCAGGACAAAAGGGCTGAAGCTTTCTTT.

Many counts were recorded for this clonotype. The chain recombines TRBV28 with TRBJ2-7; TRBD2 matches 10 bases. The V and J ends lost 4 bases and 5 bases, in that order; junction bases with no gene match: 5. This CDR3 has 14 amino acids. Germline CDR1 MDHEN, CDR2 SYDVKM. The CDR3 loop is CASSSSGSWDEQYF. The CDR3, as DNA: TGTGCCAGCAGTTCTAGCGGGAGTTGGGACGAGCAGTACTTC.

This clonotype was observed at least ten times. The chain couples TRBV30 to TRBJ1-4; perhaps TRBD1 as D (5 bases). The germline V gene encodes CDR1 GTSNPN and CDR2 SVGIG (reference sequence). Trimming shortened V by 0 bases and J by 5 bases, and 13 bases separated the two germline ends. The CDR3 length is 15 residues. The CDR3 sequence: CAWSVPGLGNEKLFF. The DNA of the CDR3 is TGTGCCTGGAGTGTACCAGGGCTGGGGAATGAAAAACTGTTTTTT.

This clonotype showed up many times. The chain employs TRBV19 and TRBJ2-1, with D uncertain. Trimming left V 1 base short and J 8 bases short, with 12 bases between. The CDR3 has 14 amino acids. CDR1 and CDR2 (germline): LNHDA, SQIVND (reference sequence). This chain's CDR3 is CASSIGGSLDEQFF. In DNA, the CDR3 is TGTGCCAGTAGTATAGGAGGCAGCCTGGATGAGCAGTTCTTC.

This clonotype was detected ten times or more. The DNA for the CDR3 is TGTGCCAGCAGTCCAATAGCGGGAGATTCGGATACGCAGTATTTT. This codes for CASSPIAGDSDTQYF. This chain links TRBV11-2 with TRBJ2-3; 9 bases fit TRBD2. The germline V gene has CDR1 SGHAT and CDR2 FQNNGV. The V segment lost 6 bases and the J segment 6 bases; nucleotides outside the gene matches: 10. This CDR3 has 15 residues.

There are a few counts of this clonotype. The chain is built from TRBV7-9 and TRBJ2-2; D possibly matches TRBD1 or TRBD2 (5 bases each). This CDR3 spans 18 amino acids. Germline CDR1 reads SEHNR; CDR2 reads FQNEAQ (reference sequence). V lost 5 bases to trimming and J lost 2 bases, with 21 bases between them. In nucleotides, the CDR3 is TGTGCCAGCAGCCCTCGAATTCCGGGACCGCTCAACACCGGGGAGCTGTTTTTT. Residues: CASSPRIPGPLNTGELFF.

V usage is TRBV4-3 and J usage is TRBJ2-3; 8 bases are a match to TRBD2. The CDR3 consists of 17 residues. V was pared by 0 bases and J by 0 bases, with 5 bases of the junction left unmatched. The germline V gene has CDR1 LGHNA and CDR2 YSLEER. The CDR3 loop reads CASSQDSAGGSTDTQYF. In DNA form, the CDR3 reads TGCGCCAGCAGCCAAGATTCGGCGGGGGGTAGCACAGATACGCAGTATTTT.

The DNA for the CDR3 is TGTGCCAGCAGCCTCGCCCAAGGGGGCAGCGCCGGGGCTACGCAGTATTTT. This gives the protein CASSLAQGGSAGATQYF. The rearrangement joins TRBV3-1 to TRBJ2-3; 7 bases fit TRBD1. Germline V gives CDR1 LGHDT, CDR2 YNNKEL (reference sequence). V shed 4 bases, J shed 8 bases, and the junction held 18 bases outside the gene matches. The CDR3 contains 17 residues.

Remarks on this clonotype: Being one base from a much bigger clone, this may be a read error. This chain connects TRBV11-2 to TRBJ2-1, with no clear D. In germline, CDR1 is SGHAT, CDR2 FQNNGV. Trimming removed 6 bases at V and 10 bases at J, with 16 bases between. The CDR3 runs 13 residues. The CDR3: CASSMDLAYEQFF. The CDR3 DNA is TGTGCCAGCAGTATGGACCTTGCCTACGAGCAGTTCTTC.

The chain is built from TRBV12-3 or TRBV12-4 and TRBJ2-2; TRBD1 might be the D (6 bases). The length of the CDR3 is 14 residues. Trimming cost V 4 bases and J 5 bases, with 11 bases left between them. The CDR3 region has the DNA TGTGCCAGCAGTTCACAGGGTTCTACCGGGGAGCTGTTTTTT. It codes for CASSSQGSTGELFF.

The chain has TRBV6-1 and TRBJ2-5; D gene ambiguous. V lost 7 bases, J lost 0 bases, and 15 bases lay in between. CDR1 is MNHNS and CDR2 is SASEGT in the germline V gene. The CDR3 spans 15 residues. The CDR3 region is CASKPVTQYQETQYF. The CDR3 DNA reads TGTGCCAGCAAACCCGTGACACAGTACCAAGAGACCCAGTACTTC.

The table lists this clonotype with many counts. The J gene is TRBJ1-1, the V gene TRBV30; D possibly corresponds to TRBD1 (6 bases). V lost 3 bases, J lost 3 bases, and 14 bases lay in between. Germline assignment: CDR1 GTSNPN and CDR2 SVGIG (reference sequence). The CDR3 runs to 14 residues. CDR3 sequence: CAWRKQGSDTEAFF. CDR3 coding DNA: TGTGCCTGGAGAAAACAGGGATCGGACACTGAAGCTTTCTTT.

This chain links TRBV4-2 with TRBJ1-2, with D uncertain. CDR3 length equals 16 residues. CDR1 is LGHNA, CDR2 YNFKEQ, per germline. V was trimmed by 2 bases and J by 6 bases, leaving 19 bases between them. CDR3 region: CASSQPPRSLAHGYTF. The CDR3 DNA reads TGTGCCAGCAGCCAACCTCCCAGGTCCCTAGCCCATGGCTACACCTTC.

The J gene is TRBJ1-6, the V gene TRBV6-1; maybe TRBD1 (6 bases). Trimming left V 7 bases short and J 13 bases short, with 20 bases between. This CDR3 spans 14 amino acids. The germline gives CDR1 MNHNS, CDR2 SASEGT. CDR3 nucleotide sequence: TGTGCCAGCACCAAGGGACCAAGGGGGAATCCCCTCCACTTT. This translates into CASTKGPRGNPLHF.